These 15 T cell receptor beta chains were sequenced from one sample in a study of T cell changes during pregnancy in multiple sclerosis. Measured with immunoSEQ multiplex PCR; TCRdb has only the in-frame clones, and not every one. The sample has tens of thousands of clones, roughly 89% seen once. Here the sequenced sample was CD4+ T cells from peripheral blood mononuclear cells, taken in the first trimester of pregnancy. These receptors were collected from a female donor with multiple sclerosis, enrolled in a pregnancy study.

The V call is TRBV19, the J call TRBJ2-2, with D unresolved. Trimming shortened V by 4 bases and J by 0 bases, and 15 bases separated the two germline ends. CDR3 length equals 17 residues. The germline V gene encodes CDR1 LNHDA and CDR2 SQIVND (reference sequence). CDR3 region: CASSTRYALPNTGELFF. The CDR3 region has the DNA TGTGCCAGTAGTACCCGGTATGCGCTTCCGAACACCGGGGAGCTGTTTTTT.

V is TRBV5-1 and J is TRBJ2-7; 9 nucleotides match TRBD1. CDR1 and CDR2 from the germline V gene are SGHRS and YFSETQ. The CDR3 has 15 residues. J gave up 4 bases and V 4 bases, and 9 bases lay outside the gene matches. The DNA for the CDR3 is TGCGCCAGCAGCCCCGGGACAGGGATCACATACGAGCAGTACTTC. Its translation: CASSPGTGITYEQYF.

This clone has only one observation. This rearrangement joins TRBV18 to TRBJ2-1; the D is unclear. In germline, CDR1 is KGHSH, CDR2 LQKENI. The CDR3 spans 13 residues. Trimming left V 0 bases short and J 3 bases short, with 3 bases between. CDR3 in DNA: TGTGCCAGCTCACCACCTAGCTACAATGAGCAGTTCTTC. Its translation: CASSPPSYNEQFF.

The chain combines TRBV30 with TRBJ2-3; 7 bases line up with TRBD2. The V gene's germline CDR1 is GTSNPN and CDR2 SVGIG (reference sequence). Germline trimming cut 1 base from V and 3 bases from J; bases unmatched to any gene: 7. The CDR3 runs to 15 residues. The CDR3 coding sequence is TGTGCCTGGAGTGAAGCGGGGAAGCGGACAGATACGCAGTATTTT. Its translation: CAWSEAGKRTDTQYF.

The V gene is TRBV19, the J gene TRBJ2-1; TRBD2 matches at 7 bases. V shed 4 bases, J shed 12 bases, and the junction held 12 bases outside the gene matches. The germline CDR1 and CDR2 sequences are LNHDA and SQIVND (reference sequence). There are 14 residues in the CDR3. The CDR3 nucleotides are TGTGCCAGTAGTAGCGGGAGTGGCTATAGCGGGCAGTTCTTC. The encoded protein is CASSSGSGYSGQFF.

This chain links TRBV9 with TRBJ2-7; 9 nucleotides agree with TRBD1. The junction had 2 bases not matched to a gene; V was cut back by 0 bases and J by 4 bases. From germline, CDR1 is SGDLS and CDR2 YYNGEE. The CDR3 consists of 14 residues. In DNA, the CDR3 is TGTGCCAGCAGCGTAGTCGGGACAGGGTACGAGCAGTACTTC. As protein: CASSVVGTGYEQYF.

The chain couples TRBV29-1 to TRBJ2-5; maybe TRBD2 (6 bases). The ends were cut back, 7 bases at V and 2 bases at J, with 11 bases in the middle. CDR1 and CDR2 (germline): SQVTM, ANQGSEA. The CDR3 extends over 12 amino acids. The CDR3 protein is CSAFSGQETQYF. The CDR3 DNA follows: TGCAGCGCATTTAGCGGACAAGAGACCCAGTACTTC.

This clone occurred a few times. This chain connects TRBV7-2 to TRBJ2-7; a possible D gene is TRBD2 (6 bases). The CDR3 has 15 residues. Germline V gives CDR1 SGHTA, CDR2 FQGNSA. Deletions cut 7 bases from V and 1 base from J, with 17 bases between. CDR3 DNA sequence: TGTGCCAGCAACCTCGAACACAGCGGGTCCTACGAGCAGTACTTC. Its translation is CASNLEHSGSYEQYF.

This sequence joins TRBV4-2 and TRBJ2-3; D gene uncertain. CDR1 LGHNA and CDR2 YNFKEQ come from the germline V gene. Trimming removed 0 bases at V and 4 bases at J, with 11 bases between. This CDR3 is built from 15 residues. This CDR3 reads CASSQDARVSDTQYF. The CDR3 DNA sequence: TGTGCCAGCAGCCAAGATGCACGGGTCTCAGATACGCAGTATTTT.

The chain employs TRBV9 and TRBJ2-1, with TRBD2 identical over 7 bases. The CDR3 loop spans 15 amino acids. Germline CDR1 and CDR2: SGDLS and YYNGEE. The trim removed 7 bases at V and 0 bases at J, leaving 7 bases unmatched. CDR3 DNA: TGTGCCAGCTCTACAGCGGGACCCTCCTACAATGAGCAGTTCTTC. Protein product: CASSTAGPSYNEQFF.

This chain connects TRBV19 to TRBJ1-5, with 8 bases aligning to TRBD1. CDR1 is LNHDA, CDR2 SQIVND, per germline (reference sequence). The CDR3 consists of 16 residues. V was pared by 7 bases and J by 1 base, with 9 bases of the junction left unmatched. Here the CDR3 DNA reads TGTGCCAGTACCTCCCCCAGGGGGCAAAGCAATCAGCCCCAGCATTTT. Its translation: CASTSPRGQSNQPQHF.

The chain links TRBV9 to TRBJ2-1, with a weak D call TRBD2 (5 bases). The CDR3 has 14 amino acids. Looked up from germline, CDR1 is SGDLS and CDR2 is YYNGEE. Trimming pared 4 bases from V and 0 bases from J, leaving 8 bases between. This CDR3 reads CASSPGSSYNEQFF. The CDR3 DNA follows: TGTGCCAGCAGCCCGGGAAGCTCCTACAATGAGCAGTTCTTC.

This chain links TRBV5-1 with TRBJ2-5; possible D gene TRBD2, 6 bases. From germline, CDR1 is SGHRS and CDR2 YFSETQ. This CDR3 region has 15 residues. With 4 bases removed from V and 5 bases from J, the gap between germline ends came to 18 bases. Here the CDR3 DNA reads TGCGCCAGCAGCGGCGGGACTCCCGGGACGGAGACCCAGTACTTC. It translates to CASSGGTPGTETQYF.

CDR3 bases: TGCGCCAGCAGCTTGGGGACAGGAGACTATGGCTACACCTTC. Protein sequence: CASSLGTGDYGYTF. The chain uses TRBV5-1 and TRBJ1-2, with 7 nucleotides matching TRBD1. The trim removed 0 bases at V and 3 bases at J, leaving 2 bases unmatched. The germline V gene encodes CDR1 SGHRS and CDR2 YFSETQ. The CDR3 extends over 14 amino acids.

The table lists this clone with a count of one. This chain joins TRBV6-1 and TRBJ2-7; 10 nucleotides align to TRBD2. The germline gives CDR1 MNHNS, CDR2 SASEGT. This CDR3 comprises 16 residues. Trimming cost V 1 base and J 2 bases; bases outside gene matches: 5. The CDR3 reads CASSEGPSGRAYEQYF. The CDR3 DNA is TGTGCCAGCAGTGAAGGACCCAGCGGGAGGGCCTACGAGCAGTACTTC.